These 21 T cell receptor beta chains came from one sample sequenced in a study of regulatory T cells in long-lasting Graves disease. Time point specified: persistent/refractory GD, antithyroid drugs over 5 years with positive TRAb. The TCR library used RNA extracted from PBMCs. Through Arm-PCR of CDR3 regions and iRepertoire HTBI primers, TCR beta libraries were built. MiXCR, applied by TCRdb to the multiplex PCR reads, yields one record per CDR3 protein. Here the sample spans about 310,000 distinct CDR3 sequences, around a fifth being singletons. The specimen comprised peripheral blood mononuclear cells (PBMCs), sampled when the disease was refractory, from a patient treated with antithyroid drugs. The receptor source for this set is a female donor with Graves disease.

This clonotype was seen many times. V is TRBV11-2 and J is TRBJ2-1, with D maybe TRBD1 (6 bases). The CDR3 spans 15 residues. Germline loops: CDR1 SGHAT, CDR2 FQNNGV. V lost 2 bases and J lost 3, with 11 bases in between. The CDR3 loop reads CASSLPTGIYNEQFF. CDR3 DNA: TGTGCCAGCAGCTTACCCACAGGGATCTACAATGAGCAGTTCTTC.

The sample holds a few counts of this clonotype. The gene calls are TRBV7-9 and TRBJ2-7; D ambiguous. Germline CDR1 and CDR2: SEHNR and FQNEAQ (reference sequence). This CDR3 is built from 17 residues. Trimming pared 5 bases from V and 4 bases from J, leaving 24 bases between. The CDR3: CASSDSEVGWHAYEQYF. In DNA, the CDR3 is TGTGCCAGCAGCGACTCGGAAGTAGGGTGGCATGCGTACGAGCAGTACTTC. The whole variable domain, filled in from reference TRBV7-9 and TRBJ2-7, reads DTGVSQNPRHKITKRGQNVTFRCDPISEHNRLYWYRQTLGQGPEFLTYFQNEAQLEKSRLLSDRFSAERPKGSFSTLEIQRTEQGDSAMYLCASSDSEVGWHAYEQYFGPGTRLTVT.

This clonotype has ten or more counts. The V call is TRBV11-2, the J call TRBJ2-7; 8 nucleotides align to TRBD1. CDR1 is SGHAT and CDR2 is FQNNGV in the germline V gene. This CDR3 has 17 residues. V lost 3 bases and J lost 6; bases outside the gene matches: 16. CDR3: CASSLGLRDRGLGEQYF. In DNA, the CDR3 is TGTGCCAGCAGCTTGGGCCTGAGAGACAGGGGACTGGGCGAGCAGTACTTC.

This clonotype occurred a few times. This chain joins TRBV20-1 and TRBJ2-5; 10 nucleotides line up with TRBD2. Losses at the gene ends were 0 bases for V and 4 bases for J; bases not matched to a gene: 2. This CDR3 has 14 amino acids. Germline CDR1 reads DFQATT; CDR2 reads SNEGSKA (reference sequence). The CDR3, as DNA: TGCAGTGCTAGAGATCCTAGCGGGAGAGAGACCCAGTACTTC. This sequence encodes CSARDPSGRETQYF.

This clonotype was seen repeatedly, ten times or more. In nucleotides, the CDR3 is TGTGCCAGTAGTATCCCAGGCCTCTCACATCAGCCCCAGCATTTT. Translation: CASSIPGLSHQPQHF. This rearrangement joins TRBV19 to TRBJ1-5, with D unresolved. Germline V lookup: CDR1 LNHDA, CDR2 SQIVND (reference sequence). The CDR3 is 15 residues long. Between the trimmed V and J ends, which lost 3 bases and 5 bases, there was a span of 14 bases.

The chain has TRBV4-2 and TRBJ2-2; D ambiguous. Germline values: CDR1 LGHNA, CDR2 YNFKEQ. Trimming removed 0 bases from V and 1 base from J, with 9 bases in between. This CDR3 is built from 16 residues. CDR3 protein: CASSQDPSMNTGELFF. DNA for the CDR3: TGTGCCAGCAGCCAAGACCCCTCAATGAACACCGGGGAGCTGTTTTTT.

The chain couples TRBV10-3 to TRBJ2-7; D remains unclear. There are 14 residues in the CDR3. In germline, CDR1 is ENHRY, CDR2 SYGVKD. The V gene lost 0 bases and the J gene lost 3 bases, with 9 bases spanning the gap. The CDR3 loop is CAISESGMGYEQYF. The CDR3, as DNA: TGTGCCATCAGTGAGTCTGGGATGGGCTACGAGCAGTACTTC.

This clonotype was seen ten or more times. The chain couples TRBV18 to TRBJ2-4; 8 nucleotides align to TRBD1. The germline CDR1 and CDR2 sequences are KGHSH and LQKENI. The CDR3 covers 14 residues. Trimming at V came to 3 bases and at J to 7 bases, leaving 5 bases not matched to a gene. The CDR3 spells CASSPTGVGNIQYF. The CDR3 DNA is TGTGCCAGCTCACCGACAGGGGTCGGGAACATTCAGTACTTC.

This clonotype was detected many times. This chain joins TRBV7-9 and TRBJ2-7; 9 bases are shared with TRBD1. CDR1 is SEHNR, CDR2 FQNEAQ, per germline (reference sequence). This CDR3 comprises 15 residues. Trimming removed 4 bases from V and 2 bases from J; junction bases left unmatched: 6. DNA of the CDR3: TGTGCCAGCAGCTCGCAAGGGGACAGGGCCTACGAGCAGTACTTC. Its translation: CASSSQGDRAYEQYF.

This clonotype occurred many times. The chain links TRBV28 to TRBJ1-4; D is unresolved. The germline V gene encodes CDR1 MDHEN and CDR2 SYDVKM. Trimming removed 6 bases at V and 0 bases at J, with 11 bases between. The CDR3 totals 15 residues. DNA of the CDR3: TGTGCCAGCAGACGGGTCGCAACAACTAATGAAAAACTGTTTTTT. It codes for CASRRVATTNEKLFF.

This clonotype occurred a few times. For the CDR3, the DNA is TGTGCCAGCAGCCCGCGCCTGGGGTTCGGACCTGAAGCTTTCTTT. It specifies CASSPRLGFGPEAFF. The V call is TRBV14, the J call TRBJ1-1; D is unresolved. CDR1 is SGHDN, CDR2 FVKESK, per germline. V was cut by 4 bases and J by 6 bases, with 18 bases left in between. The CDR3 extends over 15 amino acids.

The rearrangement links TRBV7-2 to TRBJ1-2; 8 bases are shared with TRBD1. The V and J ends lost 5 bases and 13 bases, in that order; junction bases with no gene match: 15. The CDR3 has 14 residues. From germline, CDR1 is SGHTA and CDR2 FQGNSA. DNA of the CDR3: TGTGCCAGCAGCCGACAGTACTTAGGACAGGGCCCCACCTTC. Amino acid sequence: CASSRQYLGQGPTF.

This clonotype was seen more than once but under ten times. The chain links TRBV12-3 or TRBV12-4 to TRBJ2-5; either TRBD1 or TRBD2 may fit D (5 bases each). The V end lost 1 base, the J end lost 4 bases, and 13 bases lay between the germline ends. The CDR3 is made up of 15 amino acids. The CDR3 loop reads CASSLENPGTETQYF. For the CDR3, the DNA is TGTGCCAGCAGTTTAGAAAATCCCGGGACAGAGACCCAGTACTTC.

V and J are TRBV27 and TRBJ2-7; TRBD2 matches at 9 bases. The germline V gene encodes CDR1 MNHEY and CDR2 SMNVEV (reference sequence). The CDR3 has 15 amino acids. J gave up 4 bases and V 3 bases, and 7 bases lay outside the gene matches. CDR3 coding DNA: TGTGCCAGCAGTTTCTTTAGCGGGAGTAAGTACGAGCAGTACTTC. Its translation is CASSFFSGSKYEQYF.

The table lists this clonotype with a few counts. The rearrangement links TRBV4-1 to TRBJ2-7; 11 bases map to TRBD2. The CDR3 is made up of 15 amino acids. Germline values: CDR1 MGHRA, CDR2 YSYEKL. V shed 2 bases and J 6 bases; nucleotides not matched to a gene: 6. The CDR3 spells CASSQKTSGTGEQYF. The CDR3 region has the DNA TGCGCCAGCAGCCAAAAGACTAGCGGGACCGGCGAGCAGTACTTC.

This clonotype appeared many times. V is TRBV11-2 and J is TRBJ2-2; D not certain. Looked up from germline, CDR1 is SGHAT and CDR2 is FQNNGV. The V gene lost 1 base and the J gene lost 4 bases, with 7 bases spanning the gap. This CDR3 contains 14 residues. The CDR3 sequence is CASSLGTPTGELFF. CDR3 sequence (DNA): TGTGCCAGCAGCTTAGGGACGCCCACCGGGGAGCTGTTTTTT.

CDR3 nucleotide sequence: TGTGCCATCAGTGACAACGGACTTGGAGAGACCCAGTACTTC. Translation: CAISDNGLGETQYF. The chain employs TRBV10-3 and TRBJ2-5; possibly TRBD2 for D (5 bases). This CDR3 comprises 14 residues. Trimming pared 3 bases from V and 4 bases from J, leaving 12 bases between. CDR1 is ENHRY and CDR2 is SYGVKD in the germline V gene.

The rearrangement uses TRBV29-1 and TRBJ2-7, with D uncertain. CDR3 length: 12 residues. The germline V and J ends were trimmed by 0 bases and 7 bases, with 10 bases remaining between them. CDR1 SQVTM and CDR2 ANQGSEA come from the germline V gene. This CDR3 reads CSVEDLGFEQYF. The CDR3 DNA follows: TGCAGCGTTGAAGATCTAGGGTTTGAGCAGTACTTC.

This clonotype was picked up many times. The chain combines TRBV28 with TRBJ1-1; D perhaps matches TRBD1 (6 bases). V was clipped by 6 bases and J by 6 bases, with 17 bases between them. Germline V gene lookup returns CDR1 MDHEN and CDR2 SYDVKM. There are 14 residues in the CDR3. As DNA, the CDR3 is TGTGCCAGCAGCTCCTACCCGGGACACGCTGAAGCTTTCTTT. It is translated as CASSSYPGHAEAFF.

This clonotype was observed at least ten times. The rearrangement joins TRBV28 to TRBJ2-5; 10 bases match TRBD2. CDR1 is MDHEN and CDR2 is SYDVKM in the germline V gene. Trimming took 5 bases from V and 4 from J; bases not matched to a gene: 7. The CDR3 is 15 residues long. The CDR3 DNA reads TGTGCCAGCAGTCCACGGACTAGCGGTCCAGAGACCCAGTACTTC. It encodes CASSPRTSGPETQYF.

This clonotype occurred a few times. This chain's CDR3 is CASSDRGTAQETQYF. DNA for the CDR3: TGTGCCAGCAGTGATCGTGGGACAGCCCAAGAGACCCAGTACTTC. The rearrangement links TRBV25-1 to TRBJ2-5, with TRBD1 matching 7 bases. The CDR3 spans 15 residues. Germline lookup yields CDR1 MGHDK and CDR2 SYGVNS. With V trimmed by 3 bases and J by 1 base, 5 bases remained unmatched.